This is a list of T cell receptor beta chains from one sample in a study of siplizumab effects on memory and regulatory T cells. The protocol was immunoSEQ multiplex PCR, while the TCRdb copy is restricted to in-frame clones and leaves out a portion. The repertoire holds some 100,000 clones, with 92% as singletons. Material: Tregs sorted from blood. These receptors originate from a human donor in good health. CDR3s include the opening cysteine and the closing phenylalanine or tryptophan. Each record gives: V gene, clone size, J gene, D gene, CDR3 DNA, CDR3 protein. The D gene is left open where the match is weak. Some rows mark clone size as missing; the rest say once, few, many or name a class of expanded clone.

v_gene: TRBV5-1; abundance: .; j_gene: TRBJ2-7; d_gene: .; CDR3nt: TGCGCCAGCAGCATAGGAACGGTTTTCGAGCAGTACTTC; CDR3aa: CASSIGTVFEQYF
v_gene: TRBV18; abundance: .; j_gene: TRBJ1-1; d_gene: .; CDR3nt: TGTGCCAGCTCCATCTCCGGGACGCGCCCGAACACTGAAGCTTTCTTT; CDR3aa: CASSISGTRPNTEAFF
v_gene: TRBV11-2; abundance: .; j_gene: TRBJ2-7; d_gene: .; CDR3nt: TGTGCCAGCAGCTTAGACGGGCGGGACACCTTTCCCTACGAGCAGTACTTC; CDR3aa: CASSLDGRDTFPYEQYF
v_gene: TRBV6-5; abundance: .; j_gene: TRBJ2-5; d_gene: TRBD2; CDR3nt: TGTGCCAGCAGTGCGAGGACTAGCGGGGCGGGGACCCAGTACTTC; CDR3aa: CASSARTSGAGTQYF
v_gene: TRBV10-1; abundance: once; j_gene: TRBJ2-2; d_gene: TRBD2; CDR3nt: TGCGCCAGCGCCTTTTCCCAGACTAGCGGAGTCGGGGAGCTGTTTTTT; CDR3aa: CASAFSQTSGVGELFF
v_gene: TRBV18; abundance: .; j_gene: TRBJ2-3; d_gene: .; CDR3nt: TGTGCCAGCTCACCACCGGGAGCGGATACGCAGTATTTT; CDR3aa: CASSPPGADTQYF
v_gene: TRBV18; abundance: .; j_gene: TRBJ2-1; d_gene: .; CDR3nt: TGTGCCAGCTCACGAGAGGGGAATGAGCAGTTCTTC; CDR3aa: CASSREGNEQFF
v_gene: TRBV6-6; abundance: once; j_gene: TRBJ2-3; d_gene: TRBD2; CDR3nt: TGTGCCAGCAGCTTCATTAGCGGGAGAGCAGATACGCAGTATTTT; CDR3aa: CASSFISGRADTQYF
v_gene: TRBV5-1; abundance: few; j_gene: TRBJ2-5; d_gene: TRBD1; CDR3nt: TGCGCCAGCAGCCTCAGACAGGGGGGCCAAGAGACCCAGTACTTC; CDR3aa: CASSLRQGGQETQYF
v_gene: TRBV5-6; abundance: .; j_gene: TRBJ1-3; d_gene: TRBD1; CDR3nt: TGTGCCAGCAGCTCGGACAGGAGAAACACCATATATTTT; CDR3aa: CASSSDRRNTIYF
v_gene: TRBV9; abundance: .; j_gene: TRBJ2-3; d_gene: TRBD2; CDR3nt: TGTGCCAGCAGCGTGGCGGGAGGGCCCACAGATACGCAGTATTTT; CDR3aa: CASSVAGGPTDTQYF
v_gene: TRBV27; abundance: .; j_gene: TRBJ1-2; d_gene: .; CDR3nt: TGTGCCAGCAGTTTGGCTTGGGAGAGGGGAGGCTACACCTTC; CDR3aa: CASSLAWERGGYTF
v_gene: TRBV5-8; abundance: .; j_gene: TRBJ2-6; d_gene: TRBD1; CDR3nt: TGTGCCAGCAGCCGCCTTATCGGGACAGGGCCCGGGGCCAACGTCCTGACTTTC; CDR3aa: CASSRLIGTGPGANVLTF
v_gene: TRBV5-6; abundance: .; j_gene: TRBJ1-2; d_gene: .; CDR3nt: TGTGCCAGCAGCTTGGACCCGAGCCGATTGGTTCTAGAGGGCTATGGCTACACCTTC; CDR3aa: CASSLDPSRLVLEGYGYTF
v_gene: TRBV6-1; abundance: .; j_gene: TRBJ2-1; d_gene: .; CDR3nt: TGTGCCAGTCACAGGGAAATTGATGAGCAGTTCTTC; CDR3aa: CASHREIDEQFF
v_gene: TRBV28; abundance: once; j_gene: TRBJ2-7; d_gene: TRBD1; CDR3nt: TGTGCCAGCAGTTTCGGGGACAGGGGGAGCTCCTACGAGCAGTACTTC; CDR3aa: CASSFGDRGSSYEQYF
v_gene: TRBV5-5; abundance: .; j_gene: TRBJ2-7; d_gene: .; CDR3nt: TGTGCCAGCAGCTTGGTCTCACGTAACTACGAGCAGTACTTC; CDR3aa: CASSLVSRNYEQYF
v_gene: TRBV6-1; abundance: .; j_gene: TRBJ1-6; d_gene: .; CDR3nt: TGTGCCAGCAGGCGGACTGGCGCTCTTAATTCACCCCTCCACTTT; CDR3aa: CASRRTGALNSPLHF
v_gene: TRBV5-4; abundance: few; j_gene: TRBJ2-5; d_gene: TRBD2; CDR3nt: TGTGCCAGCAGCTTAACTAGCGGGAAAGAGACCCAGTACTTC; CDR3aa: CASSLTSGKETQYF
v_gene: TRBV7-8; abundance: .; j_gene: TRBJ2-7; d_gene: .; CDR3nt: TGTGCCAGCAGCTTAGACTACGAGCAGTACTTC; CDR3aa: CASSLDYEQYF
v_gene: TRBV5-1; abundance: .; j_gene: TRBJ2-2; d_gene: .; CDR3nt: TGCGCCAGCAAGGACAGATCCACCGGGGAGCTGTTTTTT; CDR3aa: CASKDRSTGELFF
v_gene: TRBV2; abundance: .; j_gene: TRBJ2-7; d_gene: .; CDR3nt: TGTGCCAGCAAACCCGGGACGAGCCCCTACGAGCAGTACTTC; CDR3aa: CASKPGTSPYEQYF
v_gene: TRBV5-1; abundance: .; j_gene: TRBJ1-2; d_gene: TRBD1; CDR3nt: TGCGCCAGCAGCTTGACAGGGGGCCTTAACTATGGCTACACCTTC; CDR3aa: CASSLTGGLNYGYTF
v_gene: TRBV9; abundance: .; j_gene: TRBJ1-1; d_gene: .; CDR3nt: TGTGCCAGCAGCTTGACTTCAGGCGACACTGAAGCTTTCTTT; CDR3aa: CASSLTSGDTEAFF
v_gene: TRBV6-5; abundance: .; j_gene: TRBJ2-1; d_gene: TRBD2; CDR3nt: TGTGCCAGCAGTTCCCCCTTAGCGGGACCCTACAATGAGCAGTTCTTC; CDR3aa: CASSSPLAGPYNEQFF